These T cell receptor beta chains were read from a single sample in a study of blood T cell repertoires in COVID-19. Only in-frame clones appear in the TCRdb table, and some are missing; sequencing was by immunoSEQ multiplex PCR. The table records fewer than 450,000 clones, about 90% of them present only once. Material: PBMCs or T cells enriched from blood (not recorded which). The source is a man in his late teens or twenties who had recovered from COVID-19. CDR3s leave out the opening cysteine and the closing phenylalanine or tryptophan. Fields, in order: J gene, V gene, CDR3 protein.

J: TRBJ2-5
V: TRBV25-1
CDR3: ASSSAGGRETQY

J: TRBJ2-2
V: TRBV28
CDR3: ASTTWGTVNTGELF

J: TRBJ2-3
V: TRBV7-8
CDR3: ASSFLVGVIDTQY

J: TRBJ2-2
V: TRBV7-2
CDR3: ASSLVGGPGELF

J: TRBJ1-5
V: TRBV3-1/TRBV3-2
CDR3: ASSQGLKAGSSQPQH

J: TRBJ1-3
V: TRBV7-2
CDR3: ASSAGQETGIYGNTIY

J: TRBJ1-1
V: TRBV18
CDR3: ASSPEQGYEAF

J: TRBJ2-7
V: TRBV6-5
CDR3: ASKSPRDRHEQY

J: TRBJ1-2
V: TRBV19
CDR3: ASSTTTGVNYGYT

J: TRBJ1-1
V: TRBV7-2
CDR3: ASSLVPGYTEAF

J: TRBJ1-1
V: TRBV11-1
CDR3: ASSRDRMNTEAF

J: TRBJ2-7
V: TRBV7-9
CDR3: ASSSRFVGTSGSSYEQY

J: TRBJ2-1
V: TRBV5-4
CDR3: ASSSRVAGFKDEQF

J: TRBJ2-3
V: TRBV12-3/TRBV12-4
CDR3: ASSPPVTDTQY

J: TRBJ2-1
V: TRBV15
CDR3: ATSRSGSSYNEQF

J: TRBJ2-5
V: TRBV4-1
CDR3: ASSHYGTEETQY

J: TRBJ2-2
V: TRBV21-1
CDR3: ASSKCEKDRRATGELF

J: TRBJ1-2
V: TRBV5-1
CDR3: ASSLSSGDGYT

J: TRBJ2-2
V: TRBV5-8
CDR3: ASSLAGQGSPGELF

J: TRBJ2-5
V: TRBV19
CDR3: ASSIQGPAGETQY

J: TRBJ2-7
V: TRBV4-2
CDR3: ASSRGTSGEQY

J: TRBJ1-1
V: TRBV11-2
CDR3: ASSLAYRGVPEAF

J: TRBJ2-5
V: TRBV3-1/TRBV3-2
CDR3: ASSQGASQETQY